Each of the 5 T cell receptor beta chains below was sequenced from the same sample in a study of blood T cells in healthy people across ages. A sample-barcoded 5' primer and a J-beta primer mix were used in a second PCR of about 7 to 12 cycles. TCRdb reprocessed the 5' RACE reads with MiXCR, giving one entry per CDR3 protein. The profile shows 550,000 to 750,000 distinct CDR3 sequences, about 21% of them singletons. The sample taken for sequencing was blood. These receptors were collected from a man aged 65 to 85 in good health.

The chain has TRBV5-1 and TRBJ2-5; 11 bases align to TRBD2. CDR3 size: 17 residues. The trim removed 2 bases at V and 4 bases at J, leaving 10 bases unmatched. Germline CDR1 is SGHRS and CDR2 is YFSETQ. CDR3 in amino acids: CASSFLAGGLGVETQYF. The CDR3 DNA follows: TGCGCCAGCAGCTTCTTAGCGGGAGGGCTCGGGGTAGAGACCCAGTACTTC. The full variable domain, completed using reference TRBV5-1 and TRBJ2-5, is KAGVTQTPRYLIKTRGQQVTLSCSPISGHRSVSWYQQTPGQGLQFLFEYFSETQRNKGNFPGRFSGRQFSNSRSEMNVSTLELGDSALYLCASSFLAGGLGVETQYFGPGTRLLVL.

Comments on this clonotype: Relative to the germline gene, one junction end is altered; a read error may explain this. The gene calls are TRBV9 and TRBJ2-5; TRBD1 aligns across 7 bases. Germline CDR1 is SGDLS and CDR2 is YYNGEE. CDR3 size: 14 residues. The CDR3, as DNA: TGTGCCAGCAGCATTCGACAGGGAGCCTACGAGCAGTGCTTC. Its translation is CASSIRQGAYEQCF.

The V call is TRBV28, the J call TRBJ1-5; D is ambiguous. The germline V gene encodes CDR1 MDHEN and CDR2 SYDVKM. CDR3 size: 14 residues. V lost 2 bases and J 4 bases, leaving 9 bases between the germline ends. The DNA for the CDR3 is TGTGCCAGCAGTTTAAAACGGGGAAATCAGCCCCAGCATTTT. The encoded protein is CASSLKRGNQPQHF.

In the case of this clonotype: One end of the junction is discordant with germline, which a read error may explain. The chain is built from TRBV3-1 and TRBJ2-7, with D uncertain. This CDR3 contains 12 residues. The germline gives CDR1 LGHDT, CDR2 YNNKEL (reference sequence). DNA for the CDR3: TGTGCCAGCAGCCAAGAAATCAACGAGCGGTACTTC. It encodes CASSQEINERYF.

This clonotype was counted only a few times. The rearrangement joins TRBV5-1 to TRBJ2-5; 9 positions agree with TRBD2. The J call may be faulty, since TRBJ2-7 better matches the DNA end. The CDR3 is 14 residues long. Per the germline V gene, CDR1 is SGHRS and CDR2 is YFSETQ. CDR3 bases: TGCGCCAGCAGATATAGTAGCGGGAGCTACGAGCAGTACTTC. Protein product: CASRYSSGSYEQYF.